The T cell receptor (beta chain) under discussion was sequenced for a study of early T cells in non-severe SARS-CoV-2 infection. The wider study: Sequencing input comprised bulk RNA from unsorted whole blood; chain pairing was not available.

This clonotype has ten or more counts. Its target is not known. Points from the study as a whole: Private and CD4 specificities were missed by VDJdb matching, which favored anti-spike CD8 responses.

V lost 7 bases and J lost 0, with 9 bases in between. The CDR3 has 14 amino acids. Germline CDR1 MDHEN, CDR2 SYDVKM. TCRdb passed the 5' RACE reads through MiXCR, listing each CDR3 protein once. The sample contains tens of thousands of distinct CDR3 sequences, approximately 7.9% of which appear only once. The rearrangement uses TRBV28 and TRBJ1-4, with unresolved D. The sequencing used whole blood, collected at baseline. The sequence was obtained from an adult who was a healthcare worker with PCR-confirmed SARS-CoV-2 infection or an uninfected control (not recorded which). CDR3 DNA: TGTGCCAGCACTCGGGCAGCAACTAATGAAAAACTGTTTTTT. It specifies CASTRAATNEKLFF. The variable domain in full, completed from reference TRBV28 and TRBJ1-4, reads DVKVTQSSRYLVKRTGEKVFLECVQDMDHENMFWYRQDPGLGLRLIYFSYDVKMKEKGDIPEGYSVSREKKERFSLILESASTNQTSMYLCASTRAATNEKLFFGSGTQLSVL.